The clone carrying this T cell receptor beta chain was counted only a few times. The sample originates from a study of blood T cell repertoires in COVID-19. The wider study: Acute and convalescent COVID-19 specimens originated in the United States, Italy and Spain.

Original data processing: It was from reference gene primer amplification that nucleated cell counts were estimated. Only in-frame clones appear in the TCRdb table, and some are missing; sequencing was by immunoSEQ multiplex PCR. D and trimming were read from the DNA, whereas the V and J calls and clone size are those reported in that table. The sample consists of about 200,000 clones, about four fifths of them appearing once. The CDR3 is 15 amino acids. The germline CDR1 and CDR2 sequences are KGHSH and LQKENI. The V and J ends lost 3 bases and 4 bases, in that order; junction bases with no gene match: 8.

Sequences were obtained from peripheral blood. The chain carries TRBV18 and TRBJ2-7, with 8 positions matching TRBD2. This TCR was recovered from a woman in her seventies with active or convalescent COVID-19. In DNA form, the CDR3 reads TGTGCCAGCTCACCTCCCGGGACTAGAGGTTACGAGCAGTACTTC. This gives the protein CASSPPGTRGYEQYF.